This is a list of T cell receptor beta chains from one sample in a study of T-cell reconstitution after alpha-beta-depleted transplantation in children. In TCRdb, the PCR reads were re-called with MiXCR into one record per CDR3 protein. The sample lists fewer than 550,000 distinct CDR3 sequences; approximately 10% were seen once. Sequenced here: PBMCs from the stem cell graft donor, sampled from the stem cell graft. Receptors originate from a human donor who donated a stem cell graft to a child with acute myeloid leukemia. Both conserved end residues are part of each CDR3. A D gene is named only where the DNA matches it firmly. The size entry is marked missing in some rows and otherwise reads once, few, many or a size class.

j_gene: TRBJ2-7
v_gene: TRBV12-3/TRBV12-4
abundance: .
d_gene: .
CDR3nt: TGTGCCAGCAGTTCAAGGGGGAGCCCGCAGTACTTC
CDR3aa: CASSSRGSPQYF

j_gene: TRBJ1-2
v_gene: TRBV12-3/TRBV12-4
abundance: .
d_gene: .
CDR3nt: TGTGCCAGCAGTTTGGCGGAGTACTATGGCTACACCTTC
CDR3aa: CASSLAEYYGYTF

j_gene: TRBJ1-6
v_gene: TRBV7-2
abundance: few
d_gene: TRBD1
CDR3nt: TGTGCCAGCAGCTCCAGGGGGCGTGATTCACCCCTCCACTTT
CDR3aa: CASSSRGRDSPLHF

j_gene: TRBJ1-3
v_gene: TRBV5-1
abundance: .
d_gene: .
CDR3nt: TGCGCCAGCAGCCAAAACCAGGGAGGTCCGGGTGGAAACACCATATATTTT
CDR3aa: CASSQNQGGPGGNTIYF

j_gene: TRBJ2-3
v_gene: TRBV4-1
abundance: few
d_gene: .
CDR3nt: TGCGCCAGCAGCCAAGTGGGCTTAGGGTACACAGATACGCAGTATTTT
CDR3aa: CASSQVGLGYTDTQYF

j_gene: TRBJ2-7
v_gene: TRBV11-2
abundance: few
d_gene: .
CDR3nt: TGTGCCAGCAGGGATAGGGACCCTGGGGCAGCCACTACCTACGAGCAGTACTTC
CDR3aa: CASRDRDPGAATTYEQYF

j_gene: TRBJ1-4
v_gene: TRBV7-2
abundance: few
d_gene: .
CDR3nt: TGTGCCAGCAGAGCCCGGGGGTGGTCTAATGAAAAACTGTTTTTT
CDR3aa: CASRARGWSNEKLFF

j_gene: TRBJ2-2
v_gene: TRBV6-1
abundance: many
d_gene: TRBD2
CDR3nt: TGTGCCAGCAGAAGACTAGCGGGTACCGCCGGGGAGCTGTTTTTT
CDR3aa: CASRRLAGTAGELFF

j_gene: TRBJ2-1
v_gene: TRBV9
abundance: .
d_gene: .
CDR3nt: TGTGCCAGCAGCCCCCGCGCAGGGAGCTCCTACAATGAGCAGTTCTTC
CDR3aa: CASSPRAGSSYNEQFF

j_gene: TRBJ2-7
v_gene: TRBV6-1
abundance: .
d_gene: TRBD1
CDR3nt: TGTGCCAGCAGTCCTGGACAGGGGACTCCCCTAGACTACGAGCAGTACTTC
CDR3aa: CASSPGQGTPLDYEQYF

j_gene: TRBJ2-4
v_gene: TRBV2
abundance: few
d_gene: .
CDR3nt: TGTGCCAGCAGTGTGGTCCTACGGAACATTCAGTACTTC
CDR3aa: CASSVVLRNIQYF

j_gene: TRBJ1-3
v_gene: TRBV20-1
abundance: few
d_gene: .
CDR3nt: TGCAGTGCTATACCAGGGGCCTCCTCTGGAAACACCATATATTTT
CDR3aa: CSAIPGASSGNTIYF

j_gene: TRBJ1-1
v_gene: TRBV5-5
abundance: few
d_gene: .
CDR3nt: TGTGCCAGCAGCCTCAGGGGTTCGGAGCGTACTGAAGCTTTCTTT
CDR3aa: CASSLRGSERTEAFF

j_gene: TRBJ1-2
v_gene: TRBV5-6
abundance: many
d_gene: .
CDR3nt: TGTGCCAGCAGCCCGAGGCCTTGGGGCTATGGCTACACCTTC
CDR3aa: CASSPRPWGYGYTF

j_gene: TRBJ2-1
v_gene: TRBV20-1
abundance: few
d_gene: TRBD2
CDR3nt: TGCAGTGCCAAGTTTCCGGGACTAGCGGGCAATGAGCAGTTCTTC
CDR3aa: CSAKFPGLAGNEQFF

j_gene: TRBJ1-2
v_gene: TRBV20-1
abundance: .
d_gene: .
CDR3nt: TGCAGTGCGGAGAGACCCGCGACTAACTATGGCTACACCTTC
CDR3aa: CSAERPATNYGYTF

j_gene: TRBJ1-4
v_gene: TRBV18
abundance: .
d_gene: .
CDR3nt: TGTGCCAGCTCACCACAGGGTGAAAAACTGTTTTTT
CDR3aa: CASSPQGEKLFF

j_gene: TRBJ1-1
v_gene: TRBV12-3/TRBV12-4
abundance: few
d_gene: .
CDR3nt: TGTGCCAGCAGTAAAACGGGCAGCGGCAACACTGAAGCTTTCTTT
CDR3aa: CASSKTGSGNTEAFF

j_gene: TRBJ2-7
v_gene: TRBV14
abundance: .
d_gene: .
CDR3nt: TGTGCCAGCAGCCAAGGGGCCAGGAGGCAGTACTTC
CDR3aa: CASSQGARRQYF

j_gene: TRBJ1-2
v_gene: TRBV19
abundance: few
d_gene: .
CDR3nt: TGTGCCAGTAGTATTTCACAGGAGACTAACTATGGCTACACCTTC
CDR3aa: CASSISQETNYGYTF

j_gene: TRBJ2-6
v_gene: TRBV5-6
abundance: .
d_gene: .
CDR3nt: TGTGCCAGCAGCTCTACGGCCGGCTTACACTCTGGGGCCAACGTCCTGACTTTC
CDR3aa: CASSSTAGLHSGANVLTF

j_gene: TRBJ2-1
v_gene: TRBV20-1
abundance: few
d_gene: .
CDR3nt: TGCAGTGCTAGTCAGGGCCTAGCTTACAATGAGCAGTTCTTC
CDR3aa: CSASQGLAYNEQFF

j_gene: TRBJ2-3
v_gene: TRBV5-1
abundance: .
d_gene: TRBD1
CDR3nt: TGCGCCAGCAGGCCCCGGGTGGACAGGAGGACGTCTGATACGCAGTATTTT
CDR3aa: CASRPRVDRRTSDTQYF

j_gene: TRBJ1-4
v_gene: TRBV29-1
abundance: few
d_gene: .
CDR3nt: TGCAGCGTTGTGTCCACGCGAACTAATGAAAAACTGTTTTTT
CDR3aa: CSVVSTRTNEKLFF

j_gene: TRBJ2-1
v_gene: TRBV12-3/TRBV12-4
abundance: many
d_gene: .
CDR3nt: TGTGCCAGCAGCCAAAGCTCCTACAATGAGCAGTTCTTC
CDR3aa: CASSQSSYNEQFF

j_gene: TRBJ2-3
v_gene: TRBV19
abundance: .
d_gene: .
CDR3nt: TGTGCCAGTAGTATAGCCAGATCTACAGATACGCAGTATTTT
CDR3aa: CASSIARSTDTQYF

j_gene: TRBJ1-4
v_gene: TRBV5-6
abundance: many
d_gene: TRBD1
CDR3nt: TGTGCCAGCAGCTGGGGGACAGGGGAAGAAAAACTGTTTTTT
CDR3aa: CASSWGTGEEKLFF

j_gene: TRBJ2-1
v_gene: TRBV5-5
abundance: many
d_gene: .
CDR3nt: TGTGCCAGCAGCTTGGATAGTCGTCGCAATGAGCAGTTCTTC
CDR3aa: CASSLDSRRNEQFF

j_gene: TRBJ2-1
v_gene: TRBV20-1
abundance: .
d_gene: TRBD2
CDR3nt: TGCAGTGCTAGAGGGCAGCGGGAGGGCCGAGGGGAGCAGTTCTTC
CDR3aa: CSARGQREGRGEQFF

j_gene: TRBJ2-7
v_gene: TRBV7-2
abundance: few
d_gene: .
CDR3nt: TGTGCCAGCAGCCGGCATAGCGTGAGCTCCTACGAGCAGTACTTC
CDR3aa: CASSRHSVSSYEQYF

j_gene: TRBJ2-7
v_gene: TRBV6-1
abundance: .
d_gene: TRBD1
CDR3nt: TGTGCCAGCAGGTTGGGCGGGACAGGGGATTACGAGCAGTACTTC
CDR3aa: CASRLGGTGDYEQYF

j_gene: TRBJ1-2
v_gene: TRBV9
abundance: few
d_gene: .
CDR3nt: TGTGCCAGCAGCGTGGGGTCTCTGGGCTACACCTTC
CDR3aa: CASSVGSLGYTF

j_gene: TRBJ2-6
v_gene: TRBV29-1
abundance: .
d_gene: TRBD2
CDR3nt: TGCAGCGTTCGCTCTAGCGGGGGCCGCTCTGGGGCCAACGTCCTGACTTTC
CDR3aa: CSVRSSGGRSGANVLTF

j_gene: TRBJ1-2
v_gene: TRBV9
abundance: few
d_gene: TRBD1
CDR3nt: TGTGCCAGCAGCCTCTCCGGGACAGGGGACTATGGCTACACCTTC
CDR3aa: CASSLSGTGDYGYTF

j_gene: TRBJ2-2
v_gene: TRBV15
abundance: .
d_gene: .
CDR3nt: TGTGCCACCAGCTATGCCGGGGAGCTGTTTTTT
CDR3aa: CATSYAGELFF

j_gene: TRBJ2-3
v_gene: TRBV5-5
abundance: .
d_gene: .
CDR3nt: TGTGCCAGCAGCTTGTTCCAACTCCCGAGCGGAGATACGCAGTATTTT
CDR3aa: CASSLFQLPSGDTQYF

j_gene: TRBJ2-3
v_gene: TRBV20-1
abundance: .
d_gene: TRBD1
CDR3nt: TGCAGTGCTAGATGGGACAGGGGCCCCACAGATACGCAGTATTTT
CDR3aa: CSARWDRGPTDTQYF

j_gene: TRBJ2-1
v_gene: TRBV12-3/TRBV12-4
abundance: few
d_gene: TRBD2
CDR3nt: TGTGCCAGCACCTCGGGGACTAGCTTTGAGCAGTTCTTC
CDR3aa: CASTSGTSFEQFF

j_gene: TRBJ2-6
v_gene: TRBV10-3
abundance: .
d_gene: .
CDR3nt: TGTGCCATCGCCCCACTGCAGTCTGGGGCCAACGTCCTGACTTTC
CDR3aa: CAIAPLQSGANVLTF

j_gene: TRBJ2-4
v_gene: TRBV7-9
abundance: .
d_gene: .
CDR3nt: TGTGCCAGCACCCAGGTCGGAGCGGTTAAAGAAAACATTCAGTACTTC
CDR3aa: CASTQVGAVKENIQYF

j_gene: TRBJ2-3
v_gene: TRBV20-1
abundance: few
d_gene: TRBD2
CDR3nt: TGCAGTGCGGACTCTCCTAGCGGGGGGGCGGCTTATACGCAGTATTTT
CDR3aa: CSADSPSGGAAYTQYF

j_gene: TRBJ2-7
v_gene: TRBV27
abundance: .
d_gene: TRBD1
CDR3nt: TGTGCCAGCAGTCTTTTGACAGGGGGGAAAGTATGGTACTTC
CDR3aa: CASSLLTGGKVWYF

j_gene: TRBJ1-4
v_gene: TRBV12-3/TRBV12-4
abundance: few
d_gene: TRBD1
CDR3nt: TGTGCCAGCAGGCCCGACAGGGTTACTAATGAAAAACTGTTTTTT
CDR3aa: CASRPDRVTNEKLFF

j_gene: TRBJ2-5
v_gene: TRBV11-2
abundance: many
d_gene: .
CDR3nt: TGTGCCAGCAGCCCAACAACTGGGGGGCCACAAGAGACCCAGTACTTC
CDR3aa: CASSPTTGGPQETQYF

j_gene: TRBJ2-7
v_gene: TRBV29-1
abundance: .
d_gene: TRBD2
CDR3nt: TGCAGCGTTGAAGGGGCGGCGGGACTATCATCCTACGAGCAGTACTTC
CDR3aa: CSVEGAAGLSSYEQYF

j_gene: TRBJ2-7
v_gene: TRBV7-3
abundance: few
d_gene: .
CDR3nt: TGTGCCAGCAGCTTACGAGGCCAGGGGACCTACGAGCAGTACTTC
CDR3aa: CASSLRGQGTYEQYF

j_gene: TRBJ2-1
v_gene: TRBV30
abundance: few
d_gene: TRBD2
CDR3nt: TGTGCCTGGAGTGGGTTAGCGGGGGTGTACAATGAGCAGTTCTTC
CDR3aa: CAWSGLAGVYNEQFF

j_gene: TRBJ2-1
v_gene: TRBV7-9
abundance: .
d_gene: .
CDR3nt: TGTGCCAGCAGCTTAGGTCCAGGGGCCCCCTACAATGAGCAGTTCTTC
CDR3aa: CASSLGPGAPYNEQFF